What follows are 18 T cell receptor beta chains derived from one specimen sequenced in a study of T-cell memory formation after mild COVID-19. TCRdb ran MiXCR on the 5' RACE reads and lists one entry per CDR3 protein. The sample has 550,000 to 700,000 distinct CDR3 sequences, roughly 17% seen once. The sequenced sample was PBMCs or a T cell subset sorted from them (not recorded which). All receptors derive from an adult woman who had mild COVID-19 (a few samples of this study predate the infection). Cell type and time point are not known.

The chain is built from TRBV3-1 and TRBJ1-1; D not resolved. Germline loops: CDR1 LGHDT, CDR2 YNNKEL (reference sequence). Trimming stripped 3 bases from V and 1 base from J, with 6 bases between. The CDR3 length is 13 residues. CDR3 nucleotide sequence: TGTGCCAGCAGCCATGAGAGGAACACTGAAGCTTTCTTT. Protein product: CASSHERNTEAFF.

Only a few counts were recorded for this clonotype. V is TRBV5-1 and J is TRBJ1-3; the match to TRBD1 covers 9 bases. With 2 bases clipped from V and 8 bases from J, the junction kept 8 bases outside the gene matches. This CDR3 comprises 15 residues. CDR1 is SGHRS and CDR2 is YFSETQ in the germline V gene. DNA of the CDR3: TGCGCCAGCAGCTTCACCGGGACAGGGTTGGACACCATATATTTT. Residues: CASSFTGTGLDTIYF.

The V and J genes are TRBV28 and TRBJ2-7; 8 positions match TRBD1. Germline loops: CDR1 MDHEN, CDR2 SYDVKM. V was pared by 1 base and J by 2 bases, with 7 bases of the junction left unmatched. The CDR3 runs to 16 residues. In nucleotides, the CDR3 is TGTGCCAGCAGTTTATTCAGGGGGCTCATGGCCTACGAGCAGTACTTC. Residues: CASSLFRGLMAYEQYF.

The V gene is TRBV5-1, the J gene TRBJ1-2, with TRBD1 as a possible D gene (6 bases). Germline-derived CDR1 and CDR2 are SGHRS and YFSETQ. Trimming removed 0 bases at V and 1 base at J, with 16 bases between. This CDR3 comprises 17 residues. The DNA of the CDR3 is TGCGCCAGCAGCTTGGCAGGGACACCCTCCATTAACTATGGCTACACCTTC. This translates into CASSLAGTPSINYGYTF.

This chain uses TRBV19 with TRBJ2-7; D is unclear. The CDR3 has 13 residues. Germline V gene sequence: CDR1 LNHDA, CDR2 SQIVND (reference sequence). V gave up 3 bases and J gave up 6 bases, with 12 bases separating them. The CDR3 DNA sequence: TGTGCCAGTAGTATGAAGTGGGGAAGCGAGCAGTACTTC. The encoded protein is CASSMKWGSEQYF.

In this sample, this clonotype turned up a few times. This chain links TRBV7-2 with TRBJ2-1; 9 positions agree with TRBD2. The J segment lost 7 bases and the V segment lost 1 base, leaving 8 bases of the junction unmatched. Germline CDR1 reads SGHTA; CDR2 reads FQGNSA. This CDR3 is 16 amino acids long. The CDR3 loop reads CASSLGGGGRANEQFF. The CDR3 DNA is TGTGCCAGCAGCTTAGGAGGCGGCGGGAGGGCGAATGAGCAGTTCTTC.

This chain links TRBV29-1 with TRBJ2-7; 7 nucleotides match TRBD2. V lost 2 bases, J lost 6 bases, and 7 bases stayed unmatched. Germline values: CDR1 SQVTM, CDR2 ANQGSEA. This CDR3 spans 13 amino acids. Written as DNA, the CDR3 is TGCAGCGTTGAACGGACGGGAGGCCTCGAGCAGTACTTC. Translated, it gives CSVERTGGLEQYF.

The chain combines TRBV7-8 with TRBJ2-5; 8 nucleotides agree with TRBD2. The germline V gene has CDR1 SGHVS and CDR2 FQNEAQ. The CDR3 covers 16 residues. The ends lost 4 bases at V and 2 bases at J; junction bases unmatched: 9. CDR3 coding DNA: TGTGCCAGCAGCTATAGGGTTAGCGGGAAACAAGAGACCCAGTACTTC. Translation gives CASSYRVSGKQETQYF. Supplemented by reference TRBV7-8 and TRBJ2-5, the full variable domain reads GAGVSQSPRYKVAKRGQDVALRCDPISGHVSLFWYQQALGQGPEFLTYFQNEAQLDKSGLPSDRFFAERPEGSVSTLKIQRTQQEDSAVYLCASSYRVSGKQETQYFGPGTRLLVL.

The chain uses TRBV20-1 and TRBJ1-1; D remains unclear. The V end was cut by 5 bases, the J end by 7 bases, with 14 bases between. The CDR3 is 12 amino acids. Germline CDR1 and CDR2: DFQATT and SNEGSKA (reference sequence). Here the CDR3 reads CSAYHGRSEAFF. The CDR3 bases are TGCAGTGCTTATCACGGTCGCAGTGAAGCTTTCTTT.

This sequence joins TRBV5-6 and TRBJ2-7; tentatively, D is TRBD2 (6 bases). In germline, CDR1 is SGHDT, CDR2 YYEEEE. This CDR3 has 14 amino acids. Deletions cut 6 bases from V and 4 bases from J, with 17 bases between. The CDR3 coding sequence is TGTGCCAGCACTCGGGGGACGGCTACTTACGAGCAGTACTTC. Protein sequence: CASTRGTATYEQYF.

This clonotype has only a few counts. The chain carries TRBV29-1 and TRBJ2-5; TRBD2 matches at 13 bases. After removal of 4 bases from V and 4 bases from J, the junction contained 6 bases not matched to a gene. This CDR3 has 15 amino acids. Germline lookup yields CDR1 SQVTM and CDR2 ANQGSEA. The CDR3 spells CSVGGGLAGRETQYF. For the CDR3, the DNA is TGCAGCGTTGGGGGGGGACTAGCGGGAAGAGAGACCCAGTACTTC.

J is TRBJ2-1 and V is TRBV5-1; TRBD2 aligns across 7 bases. Losses at the gene ends were 0 bases for V and 0 bases for J; bases not matched to a gene: 6. Germline CDR1 and CDR2: SGHRS and YFSETQ. There are 17 residues in the CDR3. The CDR3: CASSLGTRTNSYNEQFF. In DNA, the CDR3 is TGCGCCAGCAGCTTGGGGACTAGGACCAACTCCTACAATGAGCAGTTCTTC.

This clonotype occurred a few times. The rearrangement joins TRBV2 to TRBJ2-1; the D gene is possibly TRBD2 (6 bases). This CDR3 has 16 amino acids. Per germline, CDR1 SNHLY and CDR2 FYNNEI. V was cut by 4 bases and J by 4 bases, with 17 bases left in between. The CDR3 loop reads CASSARRGLTYNEQFF. CDR3 DNA sequence: TGTGCCAGCAGTGCCAGAAGGGGACTTACATACAATGAGCAGTTCTTC.

The gene calls are TRBV12-3 or TRBV12-4 and TRBJ2-7; 7 bases fit TRBD2. The CDR3 has 15 residues. V trimming: 6 bases; J trimming: 3 bases; junction bases outside the gene matches: 11. The DNA of the CDR3 is TGTGCCAGCAGGGGGGGGACGGCCGCCTTCTACGAGCAGTACTTC. Its translation is CASRGGTAAFYEQYF.

This clonotype was seen more than once but under ten times. V is TRBV5-1 and J is TRBJ1-4; no reliable D call. The CDR3 runs to 16 residues. CDR1 is SGHRS, CDR2 YFSETQ, per germline. V was cut by 3 bases and J by 1 base, with 13 bases left in between. CDR3 DNA: TGCGCCAGCAGCTCGGGATGGGTGGAAACTAATGAAAAACTGTTTTTT. Its protein product is CASSSGWVETNEKLFF. The whole variable domain, filled in from reference TRBV5-1 and TRBJ1-4, reads KAGVTQTPRYLIKTRGQQVTLSCSPISGHRSVSWYQQTPGQGLQFLFEYFSETQRNKGNFPGRFSGRQFSNSRSEMNVSTLELGDSALYLCASSSGWVETNEKLFFGSGTQLSVL.

The chain uses TRBV24-1 and TRBJ2-1, with 7 bases that match TRBD1. Germline V CDR1 and CDR2: KGHDR, SFDVKD. There are 12 residues in the CDR3. Unmatched junction bases numbered 4, after V lost 8 bases and J lost 7 bases. The CDR3 nucleotides read TGTGCCACCAAGGGGGCGCTTAATGAGCAGTTCTTC. Translating it yields CATKGALNEQFF.

The genes are TRBV12-5 and TRBJ2-2; TRBD2 is a possible D gene (5 bases). The CDR3 consists of 12 residues. V was clipped by 6 bases and J by 7 bases, with 9 bases between them. Per germline, CDR1 LGHNT and CDR2 FRNRAP. CDR3 in amino acids: CASGPGIGELFF. The CDR3, as DNA: TGTGCTAGTGGCCCGGGGATCGGGGAGCTGTTTTTT.

The chain recombines TRBV7-9 with TRBJ2-6, with 9 bases matching TRBD1. Germline trimming cut 7 bases from V and 4 bases from J; bases unmatched to any gene: 14. The CDR3 totals 18 residues. Germline assignment: CDR1 SEHNR and CDR2 FQNEAQ (reference sequence). Here the CDR3 reads CASIRPGQGSGGANVLTF. The CDR3 bases are TGTGCCAGCATCCGACCGGGACAGGGAAGTGGCGGGGCCAACGTCCTGACTTTC.